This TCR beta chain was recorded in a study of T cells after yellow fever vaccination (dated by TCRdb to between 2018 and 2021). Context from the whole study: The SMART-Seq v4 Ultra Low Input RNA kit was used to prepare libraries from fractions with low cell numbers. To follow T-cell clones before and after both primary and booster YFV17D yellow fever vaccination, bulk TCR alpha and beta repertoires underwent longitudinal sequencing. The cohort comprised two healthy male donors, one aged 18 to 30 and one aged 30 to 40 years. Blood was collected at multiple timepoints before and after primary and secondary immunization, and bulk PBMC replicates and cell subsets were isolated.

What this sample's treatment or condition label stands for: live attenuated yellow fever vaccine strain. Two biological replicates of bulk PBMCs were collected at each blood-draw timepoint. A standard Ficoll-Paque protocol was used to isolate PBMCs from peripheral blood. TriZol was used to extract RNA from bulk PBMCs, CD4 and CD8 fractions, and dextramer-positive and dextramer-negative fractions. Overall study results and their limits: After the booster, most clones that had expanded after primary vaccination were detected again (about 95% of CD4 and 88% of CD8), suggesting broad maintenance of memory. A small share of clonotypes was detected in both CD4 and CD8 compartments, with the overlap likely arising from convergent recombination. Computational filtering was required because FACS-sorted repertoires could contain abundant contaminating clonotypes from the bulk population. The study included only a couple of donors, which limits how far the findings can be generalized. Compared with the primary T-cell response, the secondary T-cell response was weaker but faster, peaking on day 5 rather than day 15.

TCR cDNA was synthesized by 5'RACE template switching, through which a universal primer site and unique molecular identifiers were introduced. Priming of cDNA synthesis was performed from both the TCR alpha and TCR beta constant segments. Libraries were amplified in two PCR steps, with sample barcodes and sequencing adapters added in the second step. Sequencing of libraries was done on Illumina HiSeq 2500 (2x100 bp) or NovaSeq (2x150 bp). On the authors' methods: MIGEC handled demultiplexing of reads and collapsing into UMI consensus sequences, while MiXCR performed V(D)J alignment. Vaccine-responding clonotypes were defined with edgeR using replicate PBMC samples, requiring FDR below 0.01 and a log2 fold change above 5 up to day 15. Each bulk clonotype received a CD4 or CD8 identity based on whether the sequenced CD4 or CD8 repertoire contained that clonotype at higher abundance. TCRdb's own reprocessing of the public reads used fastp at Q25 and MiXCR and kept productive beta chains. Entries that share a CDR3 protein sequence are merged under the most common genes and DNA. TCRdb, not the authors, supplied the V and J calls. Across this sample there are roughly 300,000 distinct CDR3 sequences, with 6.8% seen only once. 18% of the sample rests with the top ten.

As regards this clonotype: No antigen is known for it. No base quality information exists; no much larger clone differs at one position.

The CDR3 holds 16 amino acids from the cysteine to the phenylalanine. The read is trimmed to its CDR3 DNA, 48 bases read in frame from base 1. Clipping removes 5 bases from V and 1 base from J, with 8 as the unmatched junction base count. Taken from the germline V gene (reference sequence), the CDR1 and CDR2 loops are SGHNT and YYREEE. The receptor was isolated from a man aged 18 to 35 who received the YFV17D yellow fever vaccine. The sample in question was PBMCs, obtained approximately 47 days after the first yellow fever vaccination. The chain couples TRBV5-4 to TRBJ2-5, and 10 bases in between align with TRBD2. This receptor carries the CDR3 CASRSGGALGQETQYF. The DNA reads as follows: TGTGCCAGCAGGAGCGGGGGGGCCCTCGGCCAAGAGACCCAGTACTTC.